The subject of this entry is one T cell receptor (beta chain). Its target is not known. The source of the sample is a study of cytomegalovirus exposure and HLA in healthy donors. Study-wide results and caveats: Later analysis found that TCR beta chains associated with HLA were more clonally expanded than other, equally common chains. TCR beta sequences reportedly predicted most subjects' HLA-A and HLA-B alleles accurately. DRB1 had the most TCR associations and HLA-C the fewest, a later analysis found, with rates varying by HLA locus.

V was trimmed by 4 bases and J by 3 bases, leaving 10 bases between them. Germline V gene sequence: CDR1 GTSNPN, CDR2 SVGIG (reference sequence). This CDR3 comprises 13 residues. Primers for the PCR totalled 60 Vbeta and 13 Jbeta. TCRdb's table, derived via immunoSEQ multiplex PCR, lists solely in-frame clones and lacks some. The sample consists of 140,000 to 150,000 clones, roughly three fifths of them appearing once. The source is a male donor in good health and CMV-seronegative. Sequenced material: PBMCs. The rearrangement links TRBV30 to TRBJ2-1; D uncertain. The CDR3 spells CAWTPTDYNEQFF. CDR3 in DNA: TGTGCCTGGACTCCCACAGACTACAATGAGCAGTTCTTC.